The clone carrying this T cell receptor beta chain is a singleton in its sample. This record belongs to a study of technical replicates of blood from a handful of donors. The repertoire was sequenced with immunoSEQ multiplex PCR; TCRdb's copy has only in-frame clones and lacks some. The repertoire holds fewer than 80,000 clones, with over 85% as singletons. There are 13 residues in the CDR3. V lost 0 bases and J 6 bases, leaving 7 bases between the germline ends. Germline V gives CDR1 SGHTA, CDR2 FQGTGA. The sequence came from a human donor in good health. Some clones in this sample may be carry-over from other donors' samples. Sequenced: PBMCs. The V gene is TRBV7-3, the J gene TRBJ2-3, with D uncertain. This CDR3 reads CASSLTYTDTQYF. CDR3 bases: TGTGCCAGCAGCTTAACGTATACTGATACGCAGTATTTT.